The text below deals with one TCR beta chain. In the original workflow: Reference gene primers were amplified, and this amplification served to estimate nucleated cell counts. The protocol was immunoSEQ multiplex PCR, while the TCRdb copy is restricted to in-frame clones and leaves out a portion. V and J calls and clone size are given by that table; D and trimming were obtained from the DNA. The sample holds 130,000 to 150,000 clones, approximately 85% seen once. These data are taken from a study of blood T cell repertoires in COVID-19. Study at large: The United States, Italy and Spain supplied acute and convalescent COVID-19 samples. T cells, B-cell-depleted T cells, or PBMCs supplied cDNA or gDNA.

CDR3 length: 15 residues. The germline V gene has CDR1 SGHKS and CDR2 YYEKEE (reference sequence). V dropped 4 bases and J dropped 3; count of bases not matched to a gene: 5. This TCR came from a human donor with acute or convalescent COVID-19. The donor label of this sample is uncertain. The sequencing sample was made of peripheral blood. The rearrangement joins TRBV5-5 to TRBJ2-1, with 9 bases aligning to TRBD2. The CDR3, as DNA: TGTGCCAGCAGCCCCTCAGCGGGAGGCTACAATGAGCAGTTCTTC. Encoded protein: CASSPSAGGYNEQFF. The variable domain in full, completed from reference TRBV5-5 and TRBJ2-1, reads DAGVTQSPTHLIKTRGQQVTLRCSPISGHKSVSWYQQVLGQGPQFIFQYYEKEERGRGNFPDRFSARQFPNYSSELNVNALLLGDSALYLCASSPSAGGYNEQFFGPGTRLTVL.